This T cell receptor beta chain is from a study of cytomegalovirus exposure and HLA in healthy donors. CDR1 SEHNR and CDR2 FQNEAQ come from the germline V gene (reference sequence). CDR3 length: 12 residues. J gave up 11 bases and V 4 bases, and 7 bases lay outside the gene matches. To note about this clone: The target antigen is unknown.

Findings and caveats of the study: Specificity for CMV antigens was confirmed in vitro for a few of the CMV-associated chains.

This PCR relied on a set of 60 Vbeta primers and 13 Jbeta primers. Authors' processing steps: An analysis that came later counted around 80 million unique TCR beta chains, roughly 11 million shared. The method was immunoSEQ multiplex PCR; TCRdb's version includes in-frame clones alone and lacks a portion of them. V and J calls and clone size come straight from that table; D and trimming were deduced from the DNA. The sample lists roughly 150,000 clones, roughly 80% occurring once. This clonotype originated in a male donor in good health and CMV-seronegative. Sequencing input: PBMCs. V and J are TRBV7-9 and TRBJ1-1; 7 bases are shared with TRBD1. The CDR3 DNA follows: TGTGCCAGCAGCTCGCAAGACAGGGAGGCTTTCTTT. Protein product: CASSSQDREAFF.